One sample yielded the 8 T cell receptor beta chains listed below, sequenced in a study of blood T cell repertoires in COVID-19. TCRdb's table, derived via immunoSEQ multiplex PCR, lists solely in-frame clones and lacks some. The data hold about 360,000 clones, with around 88% observed a single time. The sample comprised peripheral blood. These receptors were collected from a woman aged 55-75 years with COVID-19, enrolled during active disease.

This chain uses TRBV12-5 with TRBJ2-1; 10 nucleotides line up with TRBD2. The CDR3 consists of 16 residues. From germline, CDR1 is LGHNT and CDR2 FRNRAP. Trimming cost V 0 bases and J 7 bases; bases outside gene matches: 6. The CDR3 protein is CASGLVLQRGGNEQFF. The CDR3 region has the DNA TGTGCTAGTGGTTTGGTACTCCAGCGGGGGGGGAATGAGCAGTTCTTC.

V usage is TRBV5-1 and J usage is TRBJ2-3; D unresolved. CDR1 and CDR2 from the germline V gene are SGHRS and YFSETQ. This CDR3 region has 15 residues. V was shortened by 0 bases and J by 0 bases, with 8 bases between the two germline ends. CDR3 bases: TGCGCCAGCAGCTTGGCAATCACTAGCACAGATACGCAGTATTTT. This sequence encodes CASSLAITSTDTQYF.

The V call is TRBV6-4, the J call TRBJ1-6, with D possibly matching TRBD1 (5 bases). Trimming removed 5 bases from V and 5 bases from J, with 16 bases in between. CDR3 size: 16 residues. CDR1 and CDR2 from the germline V gene are MRHNA and SNTAGT. The CDR3 DNA follows: TGTGCCAGCAGTCCGACCGGGCAGGGCAATAATTCACCCCTCCACTTT. Translated: CASSPTGQGNNSPLHF.

V is TRBV10-2 and J is TRBJ1-1; 7 bases agree with TRBD1. Unmatched junction bases numbered 5, after V lost 7 bases and J lost 3 bases. Germline V CDR1 and CDR2: WSHSY, SAAADI. The CDR3 is 13 amino acids. CDR3 bases: TGCGCCAGCACCGACAGGGTTGACACTGAAGCTTTCTTT. The encoded protein is CASTDRVDTEAFF.

The chain recombines TRBV30 with TRBJ1-3; possible D gene TRBD1, 5 bases. Trimming took off 5 bases at V and 4 bases at J, with 21 bases between the two ends. CDR1 GTSNPN and CDR2 SVGIG come from the germline V gene (reference sequence). The CDR3 has 16 amino acids. The CDR3 is CAWSSSGELGGNTIYF. DNA of the CDR3: TGTGCCTGGTCTAGTTCGGGGGAACTAGGAGGAAACACCATATATTTT.

The chain carries TRBV5-1 and TRBJ1-4; tentatively, D is TRBD1 (5 bases). V was shortened by 0 bases and J by 8 bases, with 11 bases between the two germline ends. CDR1 and CDR2 (germline): SGHRS, YFSETQ. CDR3 length: 14 residues. CDR3 sequence reads: CASSLGGAGEKLFF. CDR3 coding DNA: TGCGCCAGCAGCTTGGGCGGGGCGGGGGAAAAACTGTTTTTT.

This chain connects TRBV7-3 to TRBJ2-5; 9 positions agree with TRBD2. The trim removed 5 bases at V and 3 bases at J, leaving 7 bases unmatched. Germline V gives CDR1 SGHTA, CDR2 FQGTGA. The CDR3 has 15 amino acids. The CDR3 spells CASSLLAGGKETQYF. The DNA of the CDR3 is TGTGCCAGCAGCCTCTTGGCGGGGGGGAAAGAGACCCAGTACTTC.

The chain couples TRBV4-1 to TRBJ2-2; 9 bases are a match to TRBD1. CDR1 and CDR2 (germline): MGHRA, YSYEKL. V shed 3 bases and J 6 bases; nucleotides not matched to a gene: 20. CDR3 length: 20 amino acids. The CDR3 here is CASSHPPLRDRDRGAGELFF. The CDR3, as DNA: TGCGCCAGCAGCCACCCACCACTCCGGGACAGAGACAGGGGGGCCGGGGAGCTGTTTTTT.